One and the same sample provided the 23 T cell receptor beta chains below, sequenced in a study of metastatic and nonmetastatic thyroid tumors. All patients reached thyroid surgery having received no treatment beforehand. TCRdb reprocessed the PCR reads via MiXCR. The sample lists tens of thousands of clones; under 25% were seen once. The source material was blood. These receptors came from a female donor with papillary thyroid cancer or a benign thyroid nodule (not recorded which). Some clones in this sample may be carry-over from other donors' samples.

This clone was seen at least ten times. CDR3 protein: CASSLAGETQYF. Written as DNA, the CDR3 is TGTGCCAGCAGCTTAGCGGGGGAGACCCAGTACTTC. J is TRBJ2-5 and V is TRBV7-2; D ambiguous. V was shortened by 0 bases and J by 5 bases, with 4 bases between the two germline ends. In germline, CDR1 is SGHTA, CDR2 FQGNSA. CDR3 length: 12 amino acids.

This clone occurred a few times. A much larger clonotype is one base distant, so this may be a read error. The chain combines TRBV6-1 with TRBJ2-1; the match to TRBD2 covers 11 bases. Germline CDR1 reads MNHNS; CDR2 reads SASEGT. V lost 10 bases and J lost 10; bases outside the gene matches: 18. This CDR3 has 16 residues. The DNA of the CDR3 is TGTGCCAACAGGCCGGAGGCTAGCGGGGGGCCCGGGGAGCAGTTCTTC. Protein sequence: CANRPEASGGPGEQFF.

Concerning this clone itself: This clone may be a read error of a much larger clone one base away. CDR3 loop: CASSPAGQEDYNEQFF. The CDR3 DNA is TGTGCCAGCTCACCCGCCGGACAGGAGGACTACAATGAGCAGTTCTTC. The chain carries TRBV18 and TRBJ2-1; the match to TRBD1 covers 7 bases. The CDR3 is 16 amino acids. Looked up from germline, CDR1 is KGHSH and CDR2 is LQKENI. V lost 3 bases to trimming and J lost 3 bases; unmatched junction nucleotides: 8. The variable domain in full, completed from reference TRBV18 and TRBJ2-1, reads NAGVMQNPRHLVRRRGQEARLRCSPMKGHSHVYWYRQLPEEGLKFMVYLQKENIIDESGMPKERFSAEFPKEGPSILRIQQVVRGDSAAYFCASSPAGQEDYNEQFFGPGTRLTVL.

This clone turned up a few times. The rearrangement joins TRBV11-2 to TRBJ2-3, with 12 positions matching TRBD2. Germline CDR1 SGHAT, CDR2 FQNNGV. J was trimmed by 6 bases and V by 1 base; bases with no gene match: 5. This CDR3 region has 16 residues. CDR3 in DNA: TGTGCCAGCAGCTTAGGGGGGACTAGCGGGCGGGATACGCAGTATTTT. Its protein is CASSLGGTSGRDTQYF.

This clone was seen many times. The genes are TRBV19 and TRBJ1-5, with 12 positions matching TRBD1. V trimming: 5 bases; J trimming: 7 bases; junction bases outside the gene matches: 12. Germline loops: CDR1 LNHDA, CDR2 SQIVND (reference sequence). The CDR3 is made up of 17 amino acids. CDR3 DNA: TGTGCCAGTAGTGGTAGTGGGACAGGGGGCTTCCGCCAGCCCCAGCATTTT. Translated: CASSGSGTGGFRQPQHF.

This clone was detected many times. CDR3 amino acids: CASSLGPGAYNEQFF. The DNA for the CDR3 is TGTGCCAGCAGCTTAGGCCCAGGGGCGTACAATGAGCAGTTCTTC. V and J are TRBV7-9 and TRBJ2-1, with D maybe TRBD1 (6 bases). Germline V gene sequence: CDR1 SEHNR, CDR2 FQNEAQ (reference sequence). V dropped 1 base and J dropped 4 bases, with 11 bases sitting between them. The CDR3 is 15 residues long.

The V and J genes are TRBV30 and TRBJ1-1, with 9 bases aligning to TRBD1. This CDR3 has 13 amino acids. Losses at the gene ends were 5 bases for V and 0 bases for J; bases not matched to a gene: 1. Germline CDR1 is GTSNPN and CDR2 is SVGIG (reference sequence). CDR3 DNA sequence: TGTGCCTGGGGGACAGGGTTGAACACTGAAGCTTTCTTT. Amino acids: CAWGTGLNTEAFF.

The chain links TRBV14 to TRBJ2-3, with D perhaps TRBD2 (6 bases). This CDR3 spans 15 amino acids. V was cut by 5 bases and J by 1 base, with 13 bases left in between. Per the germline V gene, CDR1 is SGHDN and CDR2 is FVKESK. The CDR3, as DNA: TGTGCCAGCAGCTCTCGACTAGGAGGCACAGATACGCAGTATTTT. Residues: CASSSRLGGTDTQYF. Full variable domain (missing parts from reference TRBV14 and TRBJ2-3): EAGVTQFPSHSVIEKGQTVTLRCDPISGHDNLYWYRRVMGKEIKFLLHFVKESKQDESGMPNNRFLAERTGGTYSTLKVQPAELEDSGVYFCASSSRLGGTDTQYFGPGTRLTVL.

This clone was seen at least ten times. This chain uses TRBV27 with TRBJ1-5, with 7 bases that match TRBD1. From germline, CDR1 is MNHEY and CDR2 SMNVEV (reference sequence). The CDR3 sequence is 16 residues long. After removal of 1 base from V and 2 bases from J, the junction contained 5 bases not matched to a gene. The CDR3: CASSLYPGGGNQPQHF. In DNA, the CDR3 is TGTGCCAGCAGTTTATATCCAGGGGGAGGCAATCAGCCCCAGCATTTT.

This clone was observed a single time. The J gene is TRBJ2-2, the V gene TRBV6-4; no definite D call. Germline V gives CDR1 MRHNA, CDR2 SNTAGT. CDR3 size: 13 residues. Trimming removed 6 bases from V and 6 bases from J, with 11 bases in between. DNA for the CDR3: TGTGCCAGCAGGGGCTCTGGAGCCGGGGAGCTGTTTTTT. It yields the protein CASRGSGAGELFF.

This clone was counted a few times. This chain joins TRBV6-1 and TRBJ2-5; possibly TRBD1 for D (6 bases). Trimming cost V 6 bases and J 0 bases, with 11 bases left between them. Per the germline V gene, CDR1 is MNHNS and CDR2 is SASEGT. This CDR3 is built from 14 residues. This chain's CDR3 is CASRRTANQETQYF. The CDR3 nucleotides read TGTGCCAGCAGGCGGACAGCCAACCAAGAGACCCAGTACTTC.

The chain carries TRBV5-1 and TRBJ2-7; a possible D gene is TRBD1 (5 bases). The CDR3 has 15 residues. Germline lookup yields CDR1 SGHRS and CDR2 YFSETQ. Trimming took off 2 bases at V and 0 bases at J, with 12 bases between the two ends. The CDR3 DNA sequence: TGCGCCAGCAGCTTTAGGGGAACACTCTCCTACGAGCAGTACTTC. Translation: CASSFRGTLSYEQYF.

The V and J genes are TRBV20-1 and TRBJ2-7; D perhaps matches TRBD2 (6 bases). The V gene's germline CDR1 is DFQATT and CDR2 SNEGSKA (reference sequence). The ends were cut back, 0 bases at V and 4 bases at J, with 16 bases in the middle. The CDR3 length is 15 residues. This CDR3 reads CSAREPGGRKYEQYF. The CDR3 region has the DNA TGCAGTGCTAGAGAACCCGGAGGGAGAAAGTACGAGCAGTACTTC.

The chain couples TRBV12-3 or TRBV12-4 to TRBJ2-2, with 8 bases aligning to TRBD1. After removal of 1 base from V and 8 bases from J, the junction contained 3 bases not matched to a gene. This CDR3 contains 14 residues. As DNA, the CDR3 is TGTGCCAGCAGTTTAGGGCGGACAGGGGGGGAGCTGTTTTTT. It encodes CASSLGRTGGELFF.

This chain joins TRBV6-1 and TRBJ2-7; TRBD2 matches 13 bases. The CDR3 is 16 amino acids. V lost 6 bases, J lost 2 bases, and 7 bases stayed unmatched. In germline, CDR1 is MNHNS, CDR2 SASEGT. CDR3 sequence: CASRTSGGPSTYEQYF. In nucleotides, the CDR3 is TGTGCCAGCAGGACTAGCGGGGGGCCCTCTACCTACGAGCAGTACTTC.

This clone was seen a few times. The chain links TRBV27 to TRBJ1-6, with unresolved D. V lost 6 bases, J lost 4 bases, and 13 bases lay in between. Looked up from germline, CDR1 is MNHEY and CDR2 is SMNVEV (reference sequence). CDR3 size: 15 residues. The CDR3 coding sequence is TGTGCCAGCAGCCCCCAGACGGCATATAATTCACCCCTCCACTTT. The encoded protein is CASSPQTAYNSPLHF.

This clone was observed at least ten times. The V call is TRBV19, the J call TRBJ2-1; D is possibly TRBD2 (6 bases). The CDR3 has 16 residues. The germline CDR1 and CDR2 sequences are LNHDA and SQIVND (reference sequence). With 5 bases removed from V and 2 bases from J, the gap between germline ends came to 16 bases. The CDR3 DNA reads TGTGCCAGTAGTTCCACCCCCGGGGGTGCCTACAATGAGCAGTTCTTC. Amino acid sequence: CASSSTPGGAYNEQFF.

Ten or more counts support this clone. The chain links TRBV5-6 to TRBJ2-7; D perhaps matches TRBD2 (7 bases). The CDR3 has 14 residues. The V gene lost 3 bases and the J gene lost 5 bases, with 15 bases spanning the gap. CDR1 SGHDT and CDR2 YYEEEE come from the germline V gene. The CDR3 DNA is TGTGCCAGCAGCTGGGTAGGGGGGGCCAACGAGCAGTACTTC. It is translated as CASSWVGGANEQYF.

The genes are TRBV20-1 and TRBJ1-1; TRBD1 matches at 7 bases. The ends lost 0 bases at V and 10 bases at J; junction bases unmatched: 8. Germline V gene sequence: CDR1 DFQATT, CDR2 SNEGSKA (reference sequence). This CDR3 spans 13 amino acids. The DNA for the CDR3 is TGCAGTGCTAGAGAGGACGACAGGGACGGAGCTTTCTTT. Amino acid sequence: CSAREDDRDGAFF.

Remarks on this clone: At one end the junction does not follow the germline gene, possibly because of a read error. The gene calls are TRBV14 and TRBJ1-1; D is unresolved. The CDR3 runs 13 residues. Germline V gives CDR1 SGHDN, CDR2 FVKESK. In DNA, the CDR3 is TGTGCCAGCAGCCAATCTATAGGCTCTGAAGCTCTCTTT. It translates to CASSQSIGSEALF.

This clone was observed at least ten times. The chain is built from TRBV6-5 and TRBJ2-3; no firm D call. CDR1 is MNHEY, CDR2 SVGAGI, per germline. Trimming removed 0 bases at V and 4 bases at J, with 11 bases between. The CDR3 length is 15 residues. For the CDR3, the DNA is TGTGCCAGCAGTTACTCGAGGCTTGGGGCAGATACGCAGTATTTT. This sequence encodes CASSYSRLGADTQYF.

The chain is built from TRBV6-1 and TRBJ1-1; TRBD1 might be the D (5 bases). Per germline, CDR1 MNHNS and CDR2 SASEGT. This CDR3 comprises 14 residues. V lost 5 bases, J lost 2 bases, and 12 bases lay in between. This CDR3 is CASSRSGRNTEAFF. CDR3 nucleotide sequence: TGTGCCAGCAGTCGGTCAGGGAGAAACACTGAAGCTTTCTTT.

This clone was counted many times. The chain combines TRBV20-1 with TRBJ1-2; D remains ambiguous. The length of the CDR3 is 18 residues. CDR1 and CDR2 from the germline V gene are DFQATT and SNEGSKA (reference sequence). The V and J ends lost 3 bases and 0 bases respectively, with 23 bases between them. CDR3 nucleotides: TGCAGTGCTAGCGTAATAGGTAAATCGGGTGCGGCTAACTATGGCTACACCTTC. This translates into CSASVIGKSGAANYGYTF.